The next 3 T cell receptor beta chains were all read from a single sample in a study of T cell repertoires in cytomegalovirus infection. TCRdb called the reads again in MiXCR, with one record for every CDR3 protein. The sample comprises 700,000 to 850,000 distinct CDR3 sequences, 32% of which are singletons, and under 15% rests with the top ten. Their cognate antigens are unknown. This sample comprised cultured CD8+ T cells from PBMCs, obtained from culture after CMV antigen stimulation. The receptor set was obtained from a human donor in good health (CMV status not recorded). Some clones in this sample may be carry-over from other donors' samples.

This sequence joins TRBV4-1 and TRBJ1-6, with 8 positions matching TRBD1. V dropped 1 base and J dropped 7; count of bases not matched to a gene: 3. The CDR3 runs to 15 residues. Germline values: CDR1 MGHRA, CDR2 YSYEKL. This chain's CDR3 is CASSQATGENSPLHF. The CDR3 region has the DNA TGCGCCAGCAGCCAAGCGACAGGGGAGAATTCACCCCTCCACTTT.

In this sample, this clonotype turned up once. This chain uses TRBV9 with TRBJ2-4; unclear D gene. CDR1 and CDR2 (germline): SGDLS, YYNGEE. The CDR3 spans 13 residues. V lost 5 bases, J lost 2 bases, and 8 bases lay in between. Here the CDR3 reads CASSAGPKNIQYF. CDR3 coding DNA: TGTGCCAGCAGTGCTGGTCCCAAAAACATTCAGTACTTC.

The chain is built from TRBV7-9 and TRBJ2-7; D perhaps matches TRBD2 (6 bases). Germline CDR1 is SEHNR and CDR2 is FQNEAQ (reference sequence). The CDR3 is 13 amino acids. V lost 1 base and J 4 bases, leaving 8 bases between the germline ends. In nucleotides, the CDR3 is TGTGCCAGCAGCTTAGAGGAGGGTTACGAGCAGTACTTC. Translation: CASSLEEGYEQYF.